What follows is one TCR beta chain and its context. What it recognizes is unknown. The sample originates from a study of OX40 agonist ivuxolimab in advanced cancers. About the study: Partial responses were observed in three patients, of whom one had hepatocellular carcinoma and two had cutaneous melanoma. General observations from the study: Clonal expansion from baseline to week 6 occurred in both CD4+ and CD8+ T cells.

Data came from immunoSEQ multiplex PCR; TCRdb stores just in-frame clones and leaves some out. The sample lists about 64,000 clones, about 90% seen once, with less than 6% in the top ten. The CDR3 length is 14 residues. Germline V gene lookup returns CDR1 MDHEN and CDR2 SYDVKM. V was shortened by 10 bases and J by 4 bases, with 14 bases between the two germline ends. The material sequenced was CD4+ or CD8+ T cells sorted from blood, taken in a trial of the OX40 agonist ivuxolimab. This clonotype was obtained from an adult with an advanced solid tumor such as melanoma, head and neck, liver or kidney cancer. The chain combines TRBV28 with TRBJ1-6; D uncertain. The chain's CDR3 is CATKGNGYNSPLHF. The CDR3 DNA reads TGTGCCACCAAAGGGAACGGATATAATTCACCCCTCCACTTT. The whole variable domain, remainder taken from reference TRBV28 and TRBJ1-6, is DVKVTQSSRYLVKRTGEKVFLECVQDMDHENMFWYRQDPGLGLRLIYFSYDVKMKEKGDIPEGYSVSREKKERFSLILESASTNQTSMYLCATKGNGYNSPLHFGNGTRLTVT.